Following are 27 T cell receptor beta chains from one sample sequenced in a study of cytomegalovirus exposure and HLA in healthy donors. The PCR ran on 60 Vbeta and 13 Jbeta primers. Method: immunoSEQ multiplex PCR; TCRdb's copy keeps in-frame clones and lacks some. There are over 130,000 clones in the sample; 75% to 85% occur only once, and under 4% lies in the top ten. The sequenced material came from PBMCs. These receptors all come from a human donor in good health.

This chain uses TRBV14 with TRBJ1-4; TRBD1 matches 7 bases. After removal of 5 bases from V and 4 bases from J, the junction contained 7 bases not matched to a gene. The CDR3 spans 15 residues. CDR1 SGHDN and CDR2 FVKESK come from the germline V gene. For the CDR3, the DNA is TGTGCCAGCAGCTTTAAGGGGGCGATTAATGAAAAACTGTTTTTT. Its translation: CASSFKGAINEKLFF.

V is TRBV10-3 and J is TRBJ1-2, with 7 bases aligning to TRBD1. CDR3 length: 17 residues. Germline lookup yields CDR1 ENHRY and CDR2 SYGVKD. The J segment lost 4 bases and the V segment lost 0 bases, leaving 11 bases of the junction unmatched. The CDR3 protein is CAISESEYDRASYGYTF. CDR3 nucleotides: TGTGCCATCAGTGAGTCCGAATACGACAGGGCGTCCTATGGCTACACCTTC.

This chain connects TRBV18 to TRBJ2-3; 7 bases align to TRBD1. V lost 0 bases to trimming and J lost 5 bases; unmatched junction nucleotides: 5. The CDR3 contains 15 residues. Germline values: CDR1 KGHSH, CDR2 LQKENI. The CDR3 bases are TGTGCCAGCTCACCACCTGACAGGGTGGGAGATACGCAGTATTTT. Translation: CASSPPDRVGDTQYF.

Concerning this clone itself: Other DNA variants within this sample encode the same CDR3. V gene TRBV25-1 combines with J gene TRBJ1-4, with 7 bases fitting TRBD1. V was clipped by 4 bases and J by 12 bases; unmatched bases: 8. The germline V gene encodes CDR1 MGHDK and CDR2 SYGVNS. The CDR3 spans 13 residues. This CDR3 reads CASSAHPGGELFF. CDR3 sequence (DNA): TGTGCCAGCAGTGCCCACCCAGGGGGTGAACTGTTTTTT.

The J gene is TRBJ2-5, the V gene TRBV11-2; D may be TRBD2 (7 bases). V lost 0 bases and J lost 5, with 10 bases in between. CDR1 is SGHAT and CDR2 is FQNNGV in the germline V gene. CDR3 size: 14 residues. CDR3 sequence reads: CASSLDRGGETQYF. The CDR3 DNA follows: TGTGCCAGCAGCTTAGACAGGGGAGGGGAGACCCAGTACTTC. The whole variable domain, filled in from reference TRBV11-2 and TRBJ2-5, reads EAGVAQSPRYKIIEKRQSVAFWCNPISGHATLYWYQQILGQGPKLLIQFQNNGVVDDSQLPKDRFSAERLKGVDSTLKIQPAKLEDSAVYLCASSLDRGGETQYFGPGTRLLVL.

V and J are TRBV7-2 and TRBJ2-5, with 16 bases identical to TRBD2. The germline V gene encodes CDR1 SGHTA and CDR2 FQGNSA. There are 18 residues in the CDR3. V lost 1 base to trimming and J lost 5 bases; unmatched junction nucleotides: 7. The CDR3, as DNA: TGTGCCAGCAGCTTAGTGGGACTAGCGGGAGGGATGCGGGAGACCCAGTACTTC. Translated: CASSLVGLAGGMRETQYF. Supplemented by reference TRBV7-2 and TRBJ2-5, the full variable domain reads GAGVSQSPSNKVTEKGKDVELRCDPISGHTALYWYRQSLGQGLEFLIYFQGNSAPDKSGLPSDRFSAERTGGSVSTLTIQRTQQEDSAVYLCASSLVGLAGGMRETQYFGPGTRLLVL.

The chain employs TRBV29-1 and TRBJ1-2, with 9 nucleotides matching TRBD1. J was trimmed by 3 bases and V by 1 base; bases with no gene match: 12. This CDR3 is 17 amino acids long. CDR1 is SQVTM and CDR2 is ANQGSEA in the germline V gene. CDR3 nucleotides: TGCAGCGTTGAAGGGACAGGGGCCACCGTAAACGACTATGGCTACACCTTC. It specifies CSVEGTGATVNDYGYTF.

The chain joins TRBV5-1 to TRBJ1-1; 10 bases are a match to TRBD1. The CDR3 runs to 14 residues. The junction had 3 bases not matched to a gene; V was cut back by 0 bases and J by 7 bases. Germline CDR1 is SGHRS and CDR2 is YFSETQ. CDR3 amino acids: CASSLGQGAGEAFF. The CDR3 region has the DNA TGCGCCAGCAGCTTGGGACAGGGGGCGGGTGAAGCTTTCTTT.

The chain combines TRBV19 with TRBJ1-3; a possible D gene is TRBD1 (5 bases). Between the trimmed V and J ends, which lost 6 bases and 4 bases, there was a span of 31 bases. Looked up from germline, CDR1 is LNHDA and CDR2 is SQIVND (reference sequence). The CDR3 totals 20 residues. The CDR3 coding sequence is TGTGCCAGTAGACAGAATGCAGGGCACTTCCTCAGTCCCCACGGAAACACCATATATTTT. Protein sequence: CASRQNAGHFLSPHGNTIYF.

The chain has TRBV19 and TRBJ1-5, with 7 nucleotides matching TRBD1. After removal of 5 bases from V and 3 bases from J, the junction contained 4 bases not matched to a gene. The V gene's germline CDR1 is LNHDA and CDR2 SQIVND (reference sequence). The CDR3 contains 14 residues. The CDR3 DNA reads as TGTGCCAGTAGTGTACAGGGGACCAATCAGCCCCAGCATTTT. Residues: CASSVQGTNQPQHF. Full variable domain (outside the CDR3, taken from reference TRBV19 and TRBJ1-5): DGGITQSPKYLFRKEGQNVTLSCEQNLNHDAMYWYRQDPGQGLRLIYYSQIVNDFQKGDIAEGYSVSREKKESFPLTVTSAQKNPTAFYLCASSVQGTNQPQHFGDGTRLSIL.

The chain carries TRBV5-1 and TRBJ2-7; TRBD2 agrees at 15 bases. CDR1 is SGHRS and CDR2 is YFSETQ in the germline V gene. The CDR3 has 17 amino acids. Trimming at V came to 4 bases and at J to 4 bases, leaving 9 bases not matched to a gene. DNA for the CDR3: TGCGCCAGCAGCAGGACCGGGACTAGCGGGAGGATTTACGAGCAGTACTTC. Its translation is CASSRTGTSGRIYEQYF.

The chain links TRBV7-2 to TRBJ2-3; 15 bases map to TRBD2. Per the germline V gene, CDR1 is SGHTA and CDR2 is FQGNSA. V lost 5 bases, J lost 6 bases, and 9 bases stayed unmatched. The CDR3 totals 17 residues. CDR3 coding DNA: TGTGCCAGCAGCCCCCGGACTAGCGGGGGGGGAAGGGATACGCAGTATTTT. Protein sequence: CASSPRTSGGGRDTQYF.

As DNA, the CDR3 is TGTGCCAGCAGCTTGGTACGGACAGGGGGAGGTGGCTACACCTTC. Translating gives CASSLVRTGGGGYTF. J is TRBJ1-2 and V is TRBV5-4, with 10 bases fitting TRBD1. The germline gives CDR1 SGHNT, CDR2 YYREEE (reference sequence). The CDR3 covers 15 residues. The V gene end was trimmed by 0 bases and the J gene end by 7 bases; junction bases not matched to a gene: 6. The complete variable domain, with remaining parts taken from reference TRBV5-4 and TRBJ1-2, reads ETGVTQSPTHLIKTRGQQVTLRCSSQSGHNTVSWYQQALGQGPQFIFQYYREEENGRGNFPPRFSGLQFPNYSSELNVNALELDDSALYLCASSLVRTGGGGYTFGSGTRLTVV.

The V and J genes are TRBV5-1 and TRBJ2-1, with D perhaps matching TRBD2 (5 bases). V was shortened by 0 bases and J by 8 bases, with 15 bases between the two germline ends. CDR3 length equals 15 residues. CDR1 is SGHRS, CDR2 YFSETQ, per germline. This CDR3 reads CASSLEGLNGDEQFF. CDR3 DNA sequence: TGCGCCAGCAGCTTGGAGGGCCTTAACGGGGATGAGCAGTTCTTC.

V usage is TRBV5-6 and J usage is TRBJ2-6; 7 positions agree with TRBD1. V lost 0 bases and J lost 1; bases outside the gene matches: 1. CDR1 and CDR2 from the germline V gene are SGHDT and YYEEEE. The CDR3 loop spans 16 amino acids. The CDR3 DNA sequence: TGTGCCAGCAGCTTGGACAGGGGTTCTGGGGCCAACGTCCTGACTTTC. Translated: CASSLDRGSGANVLTF. Complete variable domain (other parts from reference TRBV5-6 and TRBJ2-6): DAGVTQSPTHLIKTRGQQVTLRCSPKSGHDTVSWYQQALGQGPQFIFQYYEEEERQRGNFPDRFSGHQFPNYSSELNVNALLLGDSALYLCASSLDRGSGANVLTFGAGSRLTVL.

In this sample, this clone turned up a few times. The V gene is TRBV6-6, the J gene TRBJ1-4; 7 positions match TRBD1. Germline trimming cut 0 bases from V and 5 bases from J; bases unmatched to any gene: 3. Germline V gene sequence: CDR1 MNHNY, CDR2 SVGAGI (reference sequence). The CDR3 is 15 amino acids. The CDR3, as DNA: TGTGCCAGCAGTTACTCGAACAGGGGAAATGAAAAACTGTTTTTT. Translating gives CASSYSNRGNEKLFF.

The rearrangement joins TRBV1 to TRBJ1-3; the D segment call TRBD1 is taken from the table without a DNA check. TRBV1 is termed a pseudogene. The CDR3 covers 16 residues. The DNA of the CDR3 is TGCACCAGCAGTCCCTTAGACAGGGGGCCAGGAAACACCATATATTTT. Translation gives CTSSPLDRGPGNTIYF.

This chain connects TRBV30 to TRBJ1-5; D unresolved. The ends were cut back, 1 base at V and 3 bases at J, with 10 bases in the middle. Germline V CDR1 and CDR2: GTSNPN, SVGIG (reference sequence). CDR3 length: 14 residues. Written as DNA, the CDR3 is TGTGCCTGGAGTGATTCTTCCTACAATCAGCCCCAGCATTTT. Protein: CAWSDSSYNQPQHF. Full variable domain (missing parts from reference TRBV30 and TRBJ1-5): SQTIHQWPATLVQPVGSPLSLECTVEGTSNPNLYWYRQAAGRGLQLLFYSVGIGQISSEVPQNLSASRPQDRQFILSSKKLLLSDSGFYLCAWSDSSYNQPQHFGDGTRLSIL.

The chain links TRBV10-3 to TRBJ2-7, with 8 positions matching TRBD2. In germline, CDR1 is ENHRY, CDR2 SYGVKD. This CDR3 comprises 10 residues. V lost 10 bases, J lost 6 bases, and 2 bases stayed unmatched. CDR3 DNA: TGTGCCAGCGGGACTAGCGAGCAGTACTTC. This encodes CASGTSEQYF.

The chain links TRBV7-8 to TRBJ1-1; possible D gene TRBD1, 5 bases. Germline values: CDR1 SGHVS, CDR2 FQNEAQ. This CDR3 has 14 amino acids. Trimming left V 5 bases short and J 1 base short, with 11 bases between. CDR3: CASSPDDRNTEAFF. The CDR3 coding sequence is TGTGCCAGCAGCCCTGACGACAGGAACACTGAAGCTTTCTTT.

This chain joins TRBV27 and TRBJ2-7; weak D call: TRBD2 (6 bases). The V end was cut by 7 bases, the J end by 4 bases, with 20 bases between. Germline loops: CDR1 MNHEY, CDR2 SMNVEV (reference sequence). The CDR3 sequence is 15 residues long. The DNA for the CDR3 is TGTGCCAGCACCCCCGACGGGGGTCAGAAATACGAGCAGTACTTC. This encodes CASTPDGGQKYEQYF.

This clone was found a few times. This chain links TRBV21-1 with TRBJ1-2. TRBV21-1 is shown as a pseudogene. The CDR3 is 18 amino acids. CDR3 loop: CASSKVRRGPDSNYGYTF. The CDR3, as DNA: TGTGCCAGCAGCAAAGTACGGCGGGGCCCAGATAGCAACTATGGCTACACCTTC.

The V gene is TRBV6-6, the J gene TRBJ2-7; D is ambiguous. Trimming took off 2 bases at V and 4 bases at J, with 9 bases between the two ends. CDR1 is MNHNY and CDR2 is SVGAGI in the germline V gene (reference sequence). The CDR3 runs 13 residues. CDR3 in DNA: TGTGCCAGCAGTTACGGCCAGTCTTACGAGCAGTACTTC. Translated, it gives CASSYGQSYEQYF.

The rearrangement joins TRBV5-1 to TRBJ2-1; a weak D match, TRBD1 (6 bases). Per the germline V gene, CDR1 is SGHRS and CDR2 is YFSETQ. V was trimmed by 0 bases and J by 0 bases, leaving 7 bases between them. CDR3 length: 15 residues. The chain's CDR3 is CASSLVGGSYNEQFF. For the CDR3, the DNA is TGCGCCAGCAGCTTGGTAGGGGGCTCCTACAATGAGCAGTTCTTC.

Here the CDR3 reads CASSQVVREGPFLQTQYF. The CDR3 DNA follows: TGTGCCAGCAGCCAAGTCGTTCGGGAGGGCCCCTTTTTACAGACCCAGTACTTC. This rearrangement joins TRBV4-2 to TRBJ2-5; TRBD2 agrees at 8 bases. Per the germline V gene, CDR1 is LGHNA and CDR2 is YNFKEQ. The CDR3 length is 18 residues. The ends lost 1 base at V and 6 bases at J; junction bases unmatched: 16.

This clone was picked up one time. The rearrangement links TRBV11-2 to TRBJ2-2, with D possibly matching TRBD2 (6 bases). The CDR3 is made up of 15 amino acids. Trimming left V 2 bases short and J 3 bases short, with 10 bases between. Germline assignment: CDR1 SGHAT and CDR2 FQNNGV. The CDR3 coding sequence is TGTGCCAGCAGCTTAACTAGCTTAGACACCGGGGAGCTGTTTTTT. As protein: CASSLTSLDTGELFF.

The rearrangement joins TRBV7-9 to TRBJ1-1; D may be TRBD1 (5 bases). Germline V gene data show CDR1 as SEHNR and CDR2 as FQNEAQ (reference sequence). V was shortened by 2 bases and J by 4 bases, with 14 bases between the two germline ends. The CDR3 extends over 15 amino acids. Written as DNA, the CDR3 is TGTGCCAGCAGCTTACAGGGAGGAGGGAGCACTGAAGCTTTCTTT. It encodes CASSLQGGGSTEAFF.